This is a list of T cell receptor beta chains from one sample in a study of T cell repertoires in cytomegalovirus infection. MiXCR, run by TCRdb on the reads, gives a single entry per CDR3 protein. The data contain more than 500,000 distinct CDR3 sequences, 16% of them singletons. The sample was CD8+ T cells from PBMCs. All receptors come from a human donor in good health (CMV status not recorded). Some clones in this sample may be carry-over from other donors' samples. The CDR3 runs from the conserved cysteine through the conserved F or W. D genes are given only for firm matches. Only some rows state a clone size, as once, few, many or a class for expanded clones.

abundance: .; j_gene: TRBJ1-1; d_gene: TRBD1; v_gene: TRBV6-1; CDR3aa: CASSFEQGYEAFF; CDR3nt: TGTGCCAGCAGCTTTGAACAGGGGTATGAAGCTTTCTTT
abundance: .; j_gene: TRBJ1-4; d_gene: .; v_gene: TRBV6-2/TRBV6-3; CDR3aa: CASSPIQSDNEKLFF; CDR3nt: TGTGCCAGCAGCCCTATACAATCCGACAATGAAAAACTGTTTTTT
abundance: few; j_gene: TRBJ2-5; d_gene: TRBD2; v_gene: TRBV5-1; CDR3aa: CASSFPSGNVQETQYF; CDR3nt: TGCGCCAGCAGCTTCCCTAGCGGGAACGTTCAAGAGACCCAGTACTTC
abundance: few; j_gene: TRBJ1-6; d_gene: .; v_gene: TRBV6-8; CDR3aa: CASSSFLNSPLHF; CDR3nt: TGTGCCAGCAGCTCTTTCCTAAATTCACCCCTCCACTTT
abundance: .; j_gene: TRBJ2-1; d_gene: TRBD2; v_gene: TRBV12-3/TRBV12-4; CDR3aa: CASSFTSGVYNEQFF; CDR3nt: TGTGCCAGCAGTTTTACTAGCGGAGTCTACAATGAGCAGTTCTTC
abundance: many; j_gene: TRBJ1-1; d_gene: .; v_gene: TRBV7-8; CDR3aa: CASSFSRLDSSHTEAFF; CDR3nt: TGTGCCAGCAGCTTCAGCCGGTTGGACAGTAGCCACACTGAAGCTTTCTTT
abundance: .; j_gene: TRBJ2-1; d_gene: TRBD2; v_gene: TRBV5-4; CDR3aa: CASSFETSGRSYNEQFF; CDR3nt: TGTGCCAGCAGCTTCGAGACTAGCGGCCGCTCCTACAATGAGCAGTTCTTC
abundance: .; j_gene: TRBJ2-1; d_gene: .; v_gene: TRBV7-9; CDR3aa: CASSPWTTSSYNEQFF; CDR3nt: TGTGCCAGCAGCCCTTGGACTACTAGCTCCTACAATGAGCAGTTCTTC
abundance: many; j_gene: TRBJ1-2; d_gene: .; v_gene: TRBV27; CDR3aa: CASSVQDGYGYTF; CDR3nt: TGTGCCAGCAGTGTTCAAGATGGGTATGGCTACACCTTC
abundance: many; j_gene: TRBJ1-2; d_gene: .; v_gene: TRBV28; CDR3aa: CASRYQGSNYGYTF; CDR3nt: TGTGCCAGCAGATACCAGGGAAGCAACTATGGCTACACCTTC
abundance: .; j_gene: TRBJ2-1; d_gene: TRBD2; v_gene: TRBV6-6; CDR3aa: CASSYSVGEGIYEQFF; CDR3nt: TGTGCCAGCAGTTACTCGGTAGGGGAGGGTATCTATGAGCAGTTCTTC
abundance: many; j_gene: TRBJ1-5; d_gene: .; v_gene: TRBV11-2; CDR3aa: CASSLAGGRGNQPQHF; CDR3nt: TGTGCCAGCAGCTTAGCTGGGGGAAGGGGCAATCAGCCCCAGCATTTT
abundance: few; j_gene: TRBJ2-7; d_gene: .; v_gene: TRBV6-1; CDR3aa: CASSFGERIQEQYF; CDR3nt: TGTGCCAGTTCCTTCGGGGAAAGGATACAAGAGCAGTACTTC
abundance: .; j_gene: TRBJ1-3; d_gene: .; v_gene: TRBV6-1; CDR3aa: CASNPGGLGFWDGNTIYF; CDR3nt: TGTGCCAGCAACCCTGGAGGGTTGGGGTTTTGGGATGGAAACACCATATATTTT
abundance: many; j_gene: TRBJ2-7; d_gene: TRBD1; v_gene: TRBV19; CDR3aa: CASTLGQGVTTLYEQYF; CDR3nt: TGTGCCAGTACCTTGGGACAGGGCGTTACGACCCTTTACGAGCAGTACTTC
abundance: many; j_gene: TRBJ2-7; d_gene: .; v_gene: TRBV7-8; CDR3aa: CASSPRVGYEQYF; CDR3nt: TGTGCCAGCAGCCCCAGAGTCGGGTACGAGCAGTACTTC
abundance: few; j_gene: TRBJ2-6; d_gene: .; v_gene: TRBV28; CDR3aa: CASTDGTSGANVLTF; CDR3nt: TGTGCCAGCACCGATGGGACTTCTGGGGCCAACGTCCTGACTTTC
abundance: many; j_gene: TRBJ2-3; d_gene: .; v_gene: TRBV7-2; CDR3aa: CASSQRGEGSTDTQYF; CDR3nt: TGTGCCAGCAGCCAAAGGGGGGAGGGCAGCACAGATACGCAGTATTTT
abundance: few; j_gene: TRBJ2-3; d_gene: .; v_gene: TRBV19; CDR3aa: CASSINPGGPSTDTQYF; CDR3nt: TGTGCCAGTAGTATTAATCCCGGAGGCCCTAGCACAGATACGCAGTATTTT
abundance: .; j_gene: TRBJ2-1; d_gene: TRBD2; v_gene: TRBV19; CDR3aa: CASSIDQGRLALYNEQFF; CDR3nt: TGTGCCAGTAGTATAGATCAAGGGAGACTAGCGTTATACAATGAGCAGTTCTTC
abundance: many; j_gene: TRBJ1-2; d_gene: .; v_gene: TRBV5-4; CDR3aa: CASSSRAGAIYGYTF; CDR3nt: TGTGCCAGCAGCTCGAGGGCAGGGGCCATCTATGGCTACACCTTC
abundance: .; j_gene: TRBJ1-5; d_gene: .; v_gene: TRBV6-1; CDR3aa: CASSETQERNQPQHF; CDR3nt: TGTGCCAGCAGTGAAACACAGGAACGCAATCAGCCCCAGCATTTT
abundance: few; j_gene: TRBJ2-5; d_gene: .; v_gene: TRBV19; CDR3aa: CASSIEKRLQETQYF; CDR3nt: TGTGCCAGTAGTATAGAGAAACGGCTTCAAGAGACCCAGTACTTC
abundance: few; j_gene: TRBJ1-2; d_gene: .; v_gene: TRBV27; CDR3aa: CASSLTASPNYGYTF; CDR3nt: TGTGCCAGCAGTTTAACAGCCTCCCCTAACTATGGCTACACCTTC
abundance: .; j_gene: TRBJ1-1; d_gene: .; v_gene: TRBV14; CDR3aa: CASSSLRATEAFF; CDR3nt: TGTGCCAGCAGCTCACTTCGGGCCACTGAAGCTTTCTTT
abundance: .; j_gene: TRBJ2-7; d_gene: TRBD1; v_gene: TRBV6-7; CDR3aa: CASSYAGQGYYEQYF; CDR3nt: TGTGCCAGCAGTTACGCGGGACAGGGATACTACGAGCAGTACTTC
abundance: .; j_gene: TRBJ2-5; d_gene: .; v_gene: TRBV4-1; CDR3aa: CASSQDSFEANQETQYF; CDR3nt: TGCGCCAGCAGCCAAGATAGTTTCGAAGCTAACCAAGAGACCCAGTACTTC
abundance: few; j_gene: TRBJ2-7; d_gene: .; v_gene: TRBV19; CDR3aa: CASGWDSYEQYF; CDR3nt: TGTGCCAGTGGGTGGGACTCCTACGAGCAGTACTTC
abundance: .; j_gene: TRBJ1-5; d_gene: .; v_gene: TRBV27; CDR3aa: CASSRSYGLSNQPQHF; CDR3nt: TGTGCCAGCAGTCGATCCTACGGGCTGTCAAATCAGCCCCAGCATTTT
abundance: few; j_gene: TRBJ2-3; d_gene: TRBD2; v_gene: TRBV10-2; CDR3aa: CASSAQRGVQDTQYF; CDR3nt: TGCGCCAGCAGTGCTCAGCGGGGGGTTCAAGATACGCAGTATTTT
abundance: many; j_gene: TRBJ2-7; d_gene: .; v_gene: TRBV4-1; CDR3aa: CASSQVELYEQYF; CDR3nt: TGCGCCAGCAGCCAAGTAGAGTTATACGAGCAGTACTTC
abundance: many; j_gene: TRBJ2-2; d_gene: TRBD2; v_gene: TRBV6-5; CDR3aa: CASSYSSVGLAGGVNTGELFF; CDR3nt: TGTGCCAGCAGTTACTCGAGTGTCGGACTAGCGGGGGGGGTAAACACCGGGGAGCTGTTTTTT
abundance: .; j_gene: TRBJ1-3; d_gene: .; v_gene: TRBV19; CDR3aa: CASRLPNGNTIYF; CDR3nt: TGTGCCAGTCGCCTCCCGAATGGAAACACCATATATTTT
abundance: .; j_gene: TRBJ2-1; d_gene: .; v_gene: TRBV7-2; CDR3aa: CASSPGVCYSYNEKFF; CDR3nt: TGTGCCAGCAGCCCCGGGGTGTGTTACTCCTACAATGAGAAGTTCTTC
abundance: .; j_gene: TRBJ1-5; d_gene: .; v_gene: TRBV28; CDR3aa: CASSFRRSDGRNQPQHF; CDR3nt: TGTGCCAGCAGTTTTAGACGGAGTGACGGCCGCAATCAGCCCCAGCATTTT
abundance: many; j_gene: TRBJ1-2; d_gene: .; v_gene: TRBV12-3/TRBV12-4; CDR3aa: CASSSRQLANYGYTF; CDR3nt: TGTGCCAGCAGTTCCAGGCAGTTAGCTAACTATGGCTACACCTTC
abundance: .; j_gene: TRBJ2-7; d_gene: .; v_gene: TRBV20-1; CDR3aa: CSARRIDEQYF; CDR3nt: TGCAGTGCCCGGCGGATAGACGAGCAGTACTTC
abundance: .; j_gene: TRBJ1-1; d_gene: .; v_gene: TRBV4-2; CDR3aa: CASSPRYGGHTEAFF; CDR3nt: TGTGCCAGCAGCCCCCGGTACGGGGGGCATACTGAAGCTTTCTTT
abundance: .; j_gene: TRBJ1-4; d_gene: .; v_gene: TRBV6-5; CDR3aa: CASSYSTGATNEKLFF; CDR3nt: TGTGCCAGCAGTTACTCGACAGGCGCAACTAATGAAAAACTGTTTTTT
abundance: many; j_gene: TRBJ2-1; d_gene: .; v_gene: TRBV7-6; CDR3aa: CASSYIRLDYSTVHGEQFF; CDR3nt: TGTGCCAGCAGCTACATTAGGCTGGACTACTCGACGGTGCATGGTGAGCAGTTCTTC
abundance: many; j_gene: TRBJ2-1; d_gene: .; v_gene: TRBV7-3; CDR3aa: CASSYGLSSYNEQFF; CDR3nt: TGTGCCAGCAGCTACGGACTGAGCTCCTACAATGAGCAGTTCTTC
abundance: many; j_gene: TRBJ1-3; d_gene: .; v_gene: TRBV7-2; CDR3aa: CASSLSDSRYGNTIYF; CDR3nt: TGTGCCAGCAGCTTATCGGACAGCCGCTACGGAAACACCATATATTTT
abundance: .; j_gene: TRBJ2-5; d_gene: .; v_gene: TRBV12-3/TRBV12-4; CDR3aa: CASSFGQPTGQETQYF; CDR3nt: TGTGCCAGCAGTTTTGGCCAGCCAACAGGCCAAGAGACCCAGTACTTC
abundance: few; j_gene: TRBJ1-1; d_gene: .; v_gene: TRBV11-2; CDR3aa: CASSLGPVGAFF; CDR3nt: TGTGCCAGCAGCTTAGGGCCCGTAGGGGCTTTCTTT
abundance: few; j_gene: TRBJ2-1; d_gene: TRBD2; v_gene: TRBV10-3; CDR3aa: CATGGGEQFF; CDR3nt: TGTGCCACGGGGGGGGGCGAGCAGTTCTTC
abundance: .; j_gene: TRBJ1-1; d_gene: .; v_gene: TRBV2; CDR3aa: CASSDEAFF; CDR3nt: TGTGCCAGCAGTGATGAAGCTTTCTTT
abundance: many; j_gene: TRBJ2-7; d_gene: .; v_gene: TRBV10-3; CDR3aa: CAISAVDSYEQYF; CDR3nt: TGTGCCATCAGTGCAGTCGACTCCTACGAGCAGTACTTC
abundance: .; j_gene: TRBJ2-2; d_gene: .; v_gene: TRBV5-6; CDR3aa: CASSPRVETGELFF; CDR3nt: TGTGCCAGCAGCCCTCGGGTGGAGACCGGGGAGCTGTTTTTT
abundance: many; j_gene: TRBJ1-1; d_gene: .; v_gene: TRBV19; CDR3aa: CASSPRQANTEAFF; CDR3nt: TGTGCCAGTAGTCCCCGACAGGCGAACACTGAAGCTTTCTTT
abundance: .; j_gene: TRBJ1-2; d_gene: .; v_gene: TRBV4-2; CDR3aa: CASSLYDIEGGYTF; CDR3nt: TGTGCCAGCAGCCTGTACGACATAGAAGGTGGCTACACCTTC
abundance: few; j_gene: TRBJ1-1; d_gene: .; v_gene: TRBV6-1; CDR3aa: CASGISSGQEEAFF; CDR3nt: TGTGCCAGCGGAATTTCTTCGGGACAAGAAGAAGCTTTCTTT
abundance: many; j_gene: TRBJ2-7; d_gene: .; v_gene: TRBV7-4; CDR3aa: CASSSPLDGGLHYEQYF; CDR3nt: TGTGCCAGCAGCTCCCCCCTCGACGGGGGTCTTCACTACGAGCAGTACTTC
abundance: few; j_gene: TRBJ2-2; d_gene: .; v_gene: TRBV14; CDR3aa: CASSQPDSANTGELFF; CDR3nt: TGTGCCAGCAGCCAGCCTGACAGCGCGAACACCGGGGAGCTGTTTTTT
abundance: many; j_gene: TRBJ2-7; d_gene: .; v_gene: TRBV12-3/TRBV12-4; CDR3aa: CASSRSGNEQYF; CDR3nt: TGTGCCAGCAGCCGGAGTGGGAACGAGCAGTACTTC
abundance: many; j_gene: TRBJ2-7; d_gene: .; v_gene: TRBV4-1; CDR3aa: CASSTPYEQYF; CDR3nt: TGCGCCAGCAGCACCCCCTACGAGCAGTACTTC
abundance: .; j_gene: TRBJ2-7; d_gene: TRBD1; v_gene: TRBV19; CDR3aa: CASSIGQGNTEQYF; CDR3nt: TGTGCCAGTAGTATCGGACAGGGTAATACCGAGCAGTACTTC
abundance: many; j_gene: TRBJ2-5; d_gene: .; v_gene: TRBV7-8; CDR3aa: CASSPPSKPETQYF; CDR3nt: TGTGCCAGCAGCCCCCCCTCCAAGCCAGAGACCCAGTACTTC
abundance: many; j_gene: TRBJ2-7; d_gene: .; v_gene: TRBV7-6; CDR3aa: CASRRTGTEGSYEQYF; CDR3nt: TGTGCCAGCAGACGTACCGGGACCGAAGGCTCCTACGAGCAGTACTTC
abundance: many; j_gene: TRBJ2-7; d_gene: .; v_gene: TRBV6-2/TRBV6-3; CDR3aa: CASSYSRVFRNSYEQYF; CDR3nt: TGTGCCAGCAGTTACTCGAGGGTTTTCCGGAACTCCTACGAGCAGTACTTC
abundance: few; j_gene: TRBJ2-1; d_gene: TRBD2; v_gene: TRBV20-1; CDR3aa: CSARGGTSRTLDEQFF; CDR3nt: TGCAGTGCTAGGGGGGGGACTAGCAGGACCCTCGATGAGCAGTTCTTC